Presented here are 23 T cell receptor beta chains from one specimen sequenced in a study of CXCR3-negative and CXCR3-positive naive CD8 T cells. Regarding the study as a whole: CXCR3-positive naive cells carried more hydrophobic TRB CDR3s than CXCR3-negative naive cells did.

These TCRs are of unknown antigen specificity. Via 5' RACE with UMI labels, TRB cDNA libraries were prepared. TCRdb re-analyzed the 5' RACE reads; it lists each CDR3 protein once, without DNA. The sample includes 150,000 to 180,000 distinct CDR3 sequences. Sequenced: naive CXCR3+ CD8+ T cells from blood. The subset was: CD45RO-CCR7+CD27+CD95- naive CD8+ T cells expressing CXCR3 (TNR3+). These TCRs come from a human donor in good health. Some clones in this sample may be carry-over from other donors' samples.

This chain connects TRBV5-4 to TRBJ2-1; absent DNA, TCRdb's TRBD1 call cannot be checked. The CDR3 runs 14 residues. Germline-derived CDR1 and CDR2 are SGHNT and YYREEE (reference sequence). The CDR3 loop reads CASSLEGGYNEQFF.

The chain is built from TRBV25-1 and TRBJ2-7; the TCRdb D gene call, TRBD2, has no DNA to confirm it. Per the germline V gene, CDR1 is MGHDK and CDR2 is SYGVNS. This CDR3 spans 18 amino acids. The chain's CDR3 is CASSESGPRGAALYEQYF.

This chain links TRBV27 with TRBJ1-5; absent DNA, TCRdb's TRBD1 call cannot be checked. This CDR3 region has 14 residues. Looked up from germline, CDR1 is MNHEY and CDR2 is SMNVEV (reference sequence). CDR3 sequence: CASREGASNQPQHF.

The chain is built from TRBV15 and TRBJ2-3. There are 14 residues in the CDR3. CDR1 and CDR2 (germline): LNHNV, YYDKDF (reference sequence). CDR3 loop: CATRRAVSTDTQYF. Supplemented by reference TRBV15 and TRBJ2-3, the full variable domain reads DAMVIQNPRYQVTQFGKPVTLSCSQTLNHNVMYWYQQKSSQAPKLLFHYYDKDFNNEADTPDNFQSRRPNTSFCFLDIRSPGLGDTAMYLCATRRAVSTDTQYFGPGTRLTVL.

The genes are TRBV29-1 and TRBJ1-1. The germline V gene has CDR1 SQVTM and CDR2 ANQGSEA. This CDR3 is built from 16 residues. CDR3 sequence reads: CSVEDRSAEAPVEAFF.

This chain joins TRBV28 and TRBJ2-5; TCRdb designates TRBD1, a call that cannot be tested without DNA. This CDR3 region has 13 residues. The germline gives CDR1 MDHEN, CDR2 SYDVKM. CDR3 protein: CASSLTGSETQYF.

This chain connects TRBV4-1 to TRBJ2-7; TCRdb selects TRBD2, and the lack of DNA leaves this call unchecked. Germline V gene sequence: CDR1 MGHRA, CDR2 YSYEKL. The CDR3 has 16 residues. The chain's CDR3 is CASSQDSSGNSYEQYF.

The chain has TRBV6-5 and TRBJ2-7; TCRdb returns TRBD2, unconfirmable since there is no DNA. Germline V lookup: CDR1 MNHEY, CDR2 SVGAGI. This CDR3 has 15 residues. CDR3 loop: CASKQLAGGPNEQYF.

J is TRBJ2-7 and V is TRBV29-1; TCRdb gives TRBD1 as the D gene, but with no DNA this cannot be confirmed. The CDR3 length is 13 residues. Germline V gene lookup returns CDR1 SQVTM and CDR2 ANQGSEA. The CDR3 protein is CSAQHRGRYEQYF.

This chain connects TRBV28 to TRBJ2-1; there is no DNA to check the TCRdb D call of TRBD2. Germline values: CDR1 MDHEN, CDR2 SYDVKM. The CDR3 sequence is 20 residues long. CDR3 in amino acids: CASSLLPGLAGGPFHNEQFF.

This rearrangement joins TRBV29-1 to TRBJ2-7; TCRdb indicates TRBD2, and absent DNA this call remains unverified. This CDR3 is built from 18 residues. In germline, CDR1 is SQVTM, CDR2 ANQGSEA. This CDR3 is CSVEDRRLAGGPSYEQYF.

V and J are TRBV10-3 and TRBJ2-7; the TCRdb D gene call, TRBD2, has no DNA to confirm it. The V gene's germline CDR1 is ENHRY and CDR2 SYGVKD. The CDR3 is 15 amino acids. The CDR3: CATRPTSGRAYEQYF.

The V gene is TRBV28, the J gene TRBJ2-5. This CDR3 region has 14 residues. Germline-derived CDR1 and CDR2 are MDHEN and SYDVKM. The CDR3 here is CASSPRRFAETQYF. Together with reference TRBV28 and TRBJ2-5, the CDR3 gives the full variable domain: DVKVTQSSRYLVKRTGEKVFLECVQDMDHENMFWYRQDPGLGLRLIYFSYDVKMKEKGDIPEGYSVSREKKERFSLILESASTNQTSMYLCASSPRRFAETQYFGPGTRLLVL.

CDR3 loop: CSVEGGGTYEQYF. The chain links TRBV29-1 to TRBJ2-7; TCRdb names TRBD1, which stays unverified in the absence of DNA. This CDR3 comprises 13 residues. CDR1 and CDR2 (germline): SQVTM, ANQGSEA.

This chain uses TRBV5-1 with TRBJ2-7; TCRdb returns TRBD1, unconfirmable since there is no DNA. Germline CDR1 is SGHRS and CDR2 is YFSETQ. The CDR3 consists of 17 residues. The CDR3 loop is CASRKGEDAPGTYEQYF.

CDR3: CASSVPGAADYEQYF. The rearrangement links TRBV5-5 to TRBJ2-7; TCRdb calls TRBD1, which cannot be checked without DNA. This CDR3 spans 15 amino acids. The germline V gene has CDR1 SGHKS and CDR2 YYEKEE (reference sequence).

This chain links TRBV5-1 with TRBJ2-7; TCRdb's D call, TRBD1, is unchecked because there is no DNA. This CDR3 has 16 residues. CDR1 SGHRS and CDR2 YFSETQ come from the germline V gene. The CDR3: CASSQITTGGKGEQYF.

The genes are TRBV12-3 or TRBV12-4 and TRBJ2-2; absent DNA, TCRdb's TRBD1 call cannot be checked. This CDR3 has 15 residues. CDR3 in amino acids: CASSLWGLGTGELFF.

This chain connects TRBV7-2 to TRBJ2-5. The CDR3 extends over 15 amino acids. Germline CDR1 and CDR2: SGHTA and FQGNSA. The CDR3 region is CASSGSGASGETQYF.

The V gene is TRBV27, the J gene TRBJ2-1; with no DNA, the TCRdb D assignment of TRBD1 cannot be verified. The germline V gene encodes CDR1 MNHEY and CDR2 SMNVEV (reference sequence). The CDR3 loop spans 12 amino acids. The CDR3 sequence: CASSSQGGEQFF.

The chain is built from TRBV27 and TRBJ1-6; TCRdb returns TRBD1, unconfirmable since there is no DNA. From germline, CDR1 is MNHEY and CDR2 SMNVEV (reference sequence). The CDR3 runs 16 residues. CDR3 amino acids: CASSSLLGRGYSPLHF.

The chain links TRBV12-5 to TRBJ2-7; TCRdb calls TRBD1, which cannot be checked without DNA. This CDR3 spans 13 amino acids. Germline values: CDR1 LGHNT, CDR2 FRNRAP. The CDR3 sequence: CASALGGSYEQYF.

The rearrangement uses TRBV18 and TRBJ2-1; TCRdb proposes TRBD1, but this gene call is untestable without DNA. The CDR3 covers 12 residues. Germline CDR1 KGHSH, CDR2 LQKENI. This CDR3 is CASSPGGYEQFF.